One T cell receptor beta chain is described in this entry. This clone has just a few counts. This clone's antigen is unknown. Base quality data are lacking; no much larger clone is found one base away. Counted from cysteine to phenylalanine, this CDR3 has 14 amino acids. Just CDR3 DNA is preserved here, 42 bases in frame from base 1. In the germline V gene (reference sequence), CDR1 corresponds to GTSNPN and CDR2 to SVGIG. Trimming takes 4 bases off V and 2 bases off J; junction bases not matched to a gene: 6. Library creation used the immunoSEQ multiplex PCR assay. TCRdb retrieved this table from immuneACCESS and kept in-frame rearrangements only. Not all clones are present; in checked studies, unresolved V genes account for under half, and no reason is known for the remainder. This sample is represented by approximately 81,000 clones; 80% to 90% of them were singletons. Together, the top ten hold around 4% of the sample.

The data stem from a study of technical replicates of blood from several donors (dated by TCRdb to 2016 to 2017). This clonotype was obtained from a human donor in good health. Some clones in this sample may be carry-over from other donors' samples. The rearrangement joined TRBV30 to TRBJ1-1; TRBD1 aligns with 8 central bases. The sequenced sample was PBMCs. The CDR3 reads CAWNSQGGNTEAFF. The DNA is as follows: TGTGCCTGGAATTCACAGGGGGGTAACACTGAAGCTTTCTTT.